The TCR beta chain described here comes from a study of cytomegalovirus exposure and HLA in healthy donors. Trimming removed 3 bases at V and 9 bases at J, with 19 bases between. The CDR3 contains 15 residues. CDR1 and CDR2 (germline): MDHEN, SYDVKM. Notes on the study in general: Most of the TCR beta V segments (in an earlier analysis) were productive either about 90% or about 30% of the time. Cytomegalovirus-associated status was assigned to 150 or so TCR beta chains. The authors excluded some V segments, including TRBV6-2 and TRBV6-3, as indistinguishable. An analysis that came later showed most CMV-associated TCR beta chains appearing HLA-restricted.

This clone has only a few counts. Its antigen is not known. This sample includes further DNA sequences coding for the same CDR3. PCR amplification relied on 60 Vbeta primers (plus 13 Jbeta primers). The table came from immunoSEQ multiplex PCR; TCRdb's copy has only in-frame clones and leaves some out. The data contain about 180,000 clones, 76% of them singletons. This chain uses TRBV28 with TRBJ2-3; a possible D gene is TRBD2 (7 bases). The sequence derives from a man between 18 and 29 years old in good health and CMV-seronegative. The sample comprised PBMCs. The DNA of the CDR3 is TGTGCCAGCAGTTTGATCGGCGGGGGCACTGACACGCAGTATTTT. This codes for CASSLIGGGTDTQYF. The variable domain in full, with the rest retrieved from reference TRBV28 and TRBJ2-3, is DVKVTQSSRYLVKRTGEKVFLECVQDMDHENMFWYRQDPGLGLRLIYFSYDVKMKEKGDIPEGYSVSREKKERFSLILESASTNQTSMYLCASSLIGGGTDTQYFGPGTRLTVL.